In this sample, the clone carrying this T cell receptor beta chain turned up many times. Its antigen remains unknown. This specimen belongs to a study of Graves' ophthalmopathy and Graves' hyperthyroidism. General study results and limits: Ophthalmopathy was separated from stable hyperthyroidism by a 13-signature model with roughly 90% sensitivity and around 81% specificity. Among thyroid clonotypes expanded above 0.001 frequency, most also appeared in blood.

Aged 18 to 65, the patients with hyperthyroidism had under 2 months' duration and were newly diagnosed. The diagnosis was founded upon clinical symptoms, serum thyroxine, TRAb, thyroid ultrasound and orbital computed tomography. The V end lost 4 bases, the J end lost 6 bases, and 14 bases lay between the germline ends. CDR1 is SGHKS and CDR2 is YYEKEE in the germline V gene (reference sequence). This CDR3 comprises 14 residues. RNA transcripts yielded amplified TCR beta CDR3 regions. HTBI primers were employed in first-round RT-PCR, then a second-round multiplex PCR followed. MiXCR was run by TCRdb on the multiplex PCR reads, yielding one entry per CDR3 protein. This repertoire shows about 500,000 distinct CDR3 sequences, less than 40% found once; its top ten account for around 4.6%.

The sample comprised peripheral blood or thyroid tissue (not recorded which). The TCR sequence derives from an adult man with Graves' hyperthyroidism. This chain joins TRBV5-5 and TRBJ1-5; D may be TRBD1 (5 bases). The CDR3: CASSVGQSGQPQHF. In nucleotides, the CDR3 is TGTGCCAGCAGCGTGGGGCAGAGCGGTCAGCCCCAGCATTTT.